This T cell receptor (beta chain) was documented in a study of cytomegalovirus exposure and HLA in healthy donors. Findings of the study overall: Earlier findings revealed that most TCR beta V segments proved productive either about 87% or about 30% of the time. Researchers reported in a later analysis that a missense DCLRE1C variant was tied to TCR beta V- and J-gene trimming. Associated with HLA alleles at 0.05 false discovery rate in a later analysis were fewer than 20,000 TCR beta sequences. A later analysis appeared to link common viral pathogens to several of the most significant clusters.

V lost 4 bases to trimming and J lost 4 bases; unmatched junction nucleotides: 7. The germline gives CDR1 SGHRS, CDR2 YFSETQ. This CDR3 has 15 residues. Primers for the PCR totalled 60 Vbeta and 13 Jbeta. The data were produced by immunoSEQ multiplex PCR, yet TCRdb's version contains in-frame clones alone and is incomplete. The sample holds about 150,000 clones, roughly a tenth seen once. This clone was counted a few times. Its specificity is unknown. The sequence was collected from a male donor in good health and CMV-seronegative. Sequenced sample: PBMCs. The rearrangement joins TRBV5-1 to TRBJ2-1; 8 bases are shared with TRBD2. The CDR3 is CASSTLAGPYNEQFF. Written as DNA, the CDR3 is TGCGCCAGCAGCACGCTAGCGGGCCCTTACAATGAGCAGTTCTTC.